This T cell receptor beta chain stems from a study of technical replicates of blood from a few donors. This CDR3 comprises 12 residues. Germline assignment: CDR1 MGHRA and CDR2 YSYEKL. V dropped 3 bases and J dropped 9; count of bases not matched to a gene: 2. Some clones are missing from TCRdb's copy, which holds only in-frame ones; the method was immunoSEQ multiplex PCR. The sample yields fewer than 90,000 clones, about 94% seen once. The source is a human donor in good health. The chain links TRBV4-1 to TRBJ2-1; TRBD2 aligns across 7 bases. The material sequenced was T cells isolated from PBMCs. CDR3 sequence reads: CASSQSSGEQFF. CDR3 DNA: TGCGCCAGCAGCCAGTCTAGCGGTGAGCAGTTCTTC.